These T cell receptor beta chains were read from a single sample in a study of shared clonotypes between healthy human individuals. Using immunoSEQ multiplex PCR, the repertoire was profiled, and TCRdb retains in-frame clones only, with some absent. The top ten clones hold 0.3% to 0.45% of a sample with 1,400,000 or so clones, approximately 98.5% of them seen once. Sequencing was carried out using naive CD4+ T cells sorted from blood. The receptors shown here come from a man aged 25 to 45 in good health. Both conserved end residues are part of each CDR3. The order of the fields is D gene, clone size, V gene, J gene, CDR3 protein, CDR3 DNA. A D gene is named only where the DNA matches it firmly. A row's size may be missing; if present it is once, few, many or a size class.

D: -
size: once
V: TRBV5-1
J: TRBJ1-4
CDR3: CASSSRAPNEKLFF
DNA: TGCGCCAGCAGCTCGAGAGCACCTAATGAAAAACTGTTTTTT

D: TRBD2
size: -
V: TRBV28
J: TRBJ2-1
CDR3: CASSLGAGGPFDEFF
DNA: TGTGCCAGCAGTTTAGGAGCGGGAGGGCCTTTTGACGAGTTCTTC

D: -
size: -
V: TRBV18
J: TRBJ1-2
CDR3: CASSPPGNYGYTF
DNA: TGTGCCAGCTCACCACCCGGGAACTATGGCTACACCTTC

D: TRBD2
size: -
V: TRBV2
J: TRBJ2-1
CDR3: CATTQLAGARNEQFF
DNA: TGTGCCACCACCCAACTAGCGGGAGCGAGGAATGAGCAGTTCTTC

D: TRBD2
size: -
V: TRBV29-1
J: TRBJ2-3
CDR3: CSSRTSGSETDTQYF
DNA: TGCAGCTCTCGGACTAGCGGGAGTGAAACAGATACGCAGTATTTT

D: TRBD2
size: -
V: TRBV11-2
J: TRBJ2-7
CDR3: CASSWTSGSAYEQYF
DNA: TGTGCCAGCAGCTGGACTAGCGGGAGTGCTTACGAGCAGTACTTC

D: -
size: -
V: TRBV7-9
J: TRBJ2-7
CDR3: CASSLSGAASYEQYF
DNA: TGTGCCAGCAGCTTATCAGGGGCGGCCTCCTACGAGCAGTACTTC

D: TRBD2
size: -
V: TRBV6-4
J: TRBJ2-7
CDR3: CASPRGKRESSYEQYF
DNA: TGTGCCAGCCCCCGAGGTAAGCGGGAGTCATCCTACGAGCAGTACTTC

D: -
size: -
V: TRBV6-5
J: TRBJ2-1
CDR3: CASSRATEVRNEQFF
DNA: TGTGCCAGCAGTCGTGCCACCGAAGTTCGCAATGAGCAGTTCTTC

D: -
size: -
V: TRBV7-8
J: TRBJ2-5
CDR3: CASSLGGREQETQYF
DNA: TGTGCCAGCAGCTTAGGGGGGAGAGAACAAGAGACCCAGTACTTC

D: -
size: -
V: TRBV6-5
J: TRBJ2-5
CDR3: CASSYSPEETQYF
DNA: TGTGCCAGCAGTTACTCGCCCGAAGAGACCCAGTACTTC

D: TRBD2
size: -
V: TRBV19
J: TRBJ2-7
CDR3: CASSEAGAYEQYF
DNA: TGTGCCAGTAGTGAGGCGGGAGCCTACGAGCAGTACTTC

D: -
size: -
V: TRBV5-1
J: TRBJ2-3
CDR3: CASSLNPGASTDTQYF
DNA: TGCGCCAGCAGCTTAAACCCGGGCGCTAGCACAGATACGCAGTATTTT

D: TRBD2
size: -
V: TRBV9
J: TRBJ2-5
CDR3: CASSGTSGIETQYF
DNA: TGTGCCAGCAGCGGGACTAGCGGGATTGAGACCCAGTACTTC

D: -
size: once
V: TRBV7-3
J: TRBJ1-1
CDR3: CASSAQRNTEAFF
DNA: TGTGCCAGCAGCGCCCAGAGGAACACTGAAGCTTTCTTT

D: TRBD2
size: -
V: TRBV19
J: TRBJ2-1
CDR3: CASTVTSGRAQNEQFF
DNA: TGTGCCAGTACTGTGACTAGCGGGAGGGCGCAGAATGAGCAGTTCTTC

D: -
size: -
V: TRBV2
J: TRBJ2-2
CDR3: CASGLYTGELFF
DNA: TGTGCCAGCGGATTATACACCGGGGAGCTGTTTTTT

D: TRBD2
size: once
V: TRBV7-9
J: TRBJ2-3
CDR3: CASSFKGLAKTDTQYF
DNA: TGTGCCAGCAGCTTCAAGGGACTAGCAAAAACAGATACGCAGTATTTT

D: TRBD2
size: -
V: TRBV9
J: TRBJ2-3
CDR3: CASSKTTSGRTDTQYF
DNA: TGTGCCAGCAGCAAAACAACTAGCGGGAGGACAGATACGCAGTATTTT

D: -
size: -
V: TRBV5-1
J: TRBJ2-5
CDR3: CASSLVGLPETQYF
DNA: TGCGCCAGCAGCTTGGTAGGATTACCAGAGACCCAGTACTTC

D: -
size: once
V: TRBV19
J: TRBJ2-3
CDR3: CASSISATDTDTQYF
DNA: TGTGCCAGTAGTATCTCAGCGACAGACACAGATACGCAGTATTTT

D: -
size: -
V: TRBV9
J: TRBJ1-2
CDR3: CASSVEVDYGYTF
DNA: TGTGCCAGCAGCGTAGAGGTAGACTATGGCTACACCTTC

D: -
size: -
V: TRBV9
J: TRBJ2-6
CDR3: CASRGSSGANVLTF
DNA: TGTGCCAGCAGAGGGTCTTCTGGGGCCAACGTCCTGACTTTC

D: -
size: -
V: TRBV5-1
J: TRBJ2-7
CDR3: CASSLARARGYEQYF
DNA: TGCGCCAGCAGCTTGGCCAGGGCTAGGGGATACGAGCAGTACTTC

D: -
size: -
V: TRBV11-3
J: TRBJ1-1
CDR3: CASSLDGQHTEAFF
DNA: TGTGCCAGCAGCTTAGATGGGCAACACACTGAAGCTTTCTTT

D: -
size: once
V: TRBV10-3
J: TRBJ1-1
CDR3: CAISEGGAEAFF
DNA: TGTGCCATCAGTGAGGGTGGGGCTGAAGCTTTCTTT

D: -
size: -
V: TRBV2
J: TRBJ1-2
CDR3: CASRGDSDYGYTF
DNA: TGTGCCAGCAGGGGAGACAGCGACTATGGCTACACCTTC

D: -
size: -
V: TRBV6-5
J: TRBJ2-7
CDR3: CASSSPTVYYEQYF
DNA: TGTGCCAGCAGCTCACCTACAGTGTACTACGAGCAGTACTTC

D: -
size: -
V: TRBV7-9
J: TRBJ1-5
CDR3: CASSFDRYQPQHF
DNA: TGTGCCAGCAGTTTCGACAGGTATCAGCCCCAGCATTTT

D: -
size: -
V: TRBV5-1
J: TRBJ2-3
CDR3: CASDRGGSYTDTQYF
DNA: TGCGCCAGCGATCGTGGGGGGAGCTACACAGATACGCAGTATTTT

D: -
size: -
V: TRBV7-9
J: TRBJ1-5
CDR3: CASSLFNPIQPQHF
DNA: TGTGCCAGCAGCTTATTTAACCCTATTCAGCCCCAGCATTTT

D: TRBD2
size: -
V: TRBV10-3
J: TRBJ2-5
CDR3: CAIRGTSVETQYF
DNA: TGTGCCATCAGGGGGACTAGCGTAGAGACCCAGTACTTC